This is a list of T cell receptor beta chains from one sample in a study of shared clonotypes between healthy human individuals. Method: immunoSEQ multiplex PCR; TCRdb's copy keeps in-frame clones and lacks some. Of around 1.9 million clones listed, roughly 95% are singletons. Source material: naive CD8+ T cells from PBMCs. The receptor source for this set is a man aged 18 to 35 in good health. Some clones in this sample may be carry-over from other donors' samples. Both conserved end residues are part of each CDR3. A D gene is named only where the DNA matches it firmly. Clone size is shown for a subset of rows, as once, few, many or a class of expanded clone.

CDR3: CASKVLGDYNEQFF
DNA: TGTGCCAGTAAAGTTTTGGGGGACTACAATGAGCAGTTCTTC
size: NA
D: NA
V: TRBV19
J: TRBJ2-1

CDR3: CASSVGTRNDLPWVGELFF
DNA: TGTGCCAGCAGCGTAGGGACTAGAAACGATCTCCCGTGGGTCGGGGAGCTGTTTTTT
size: few
D: TRBD2
V: TRBV9
J: TRBJ2-2

CDR3: CASSLLRQNPGAGANVLTF
DNA: TGTGCCAGCAGCCTGCTCCGTCAAAACCCCGGGGCTGGGGCCAACGTCCTGACTTTC
size: NA
D: NA
V: TRBV21-1
J: TRBJ2-6

CDR3: CASSLDGFGYTF
DNA: TGTGCCAGCAGCTTAGACGGGTTTGGCTACACCTTC
size: few
D: NA
V: TRBV13
J: TRBJ1-2

CDR3: CASSQAGGYEQYF
DNA: TGTGCCAGCAGCCAAGCCGGGGGCTACGAGCAGTACTTC
size: NA
D: NA
V: TRBV14
J: TRBJ2-7

CDR3: CASSFGAGSYEQYF
DNA: TGTGCCAGCAGTTTTGGAGCGGGATCCTACGAGCAGTACTTC
size: NA
D: TRBD2
V: TRBV27
J: TRBJ2-7

CDR3: CASSLDRGHWNTEAFF
DNA: TGCGCCAGCAGCTTGGACAGGGGGCACTGGAACACTGAAGCTTTCTTT
size: NA
D: TRBD1
V: TRBV5-1
J: TRBJ1-1

CDR3: CASSQDYRDTYNEQFF
DNA: TGCGCCAGCAGCCAAGATTACAGGGATACCTACAATGAGCAGTTCTTC
size: once
D: NA
V: TRBV4-3
J: TRBJ2-1

CDR3: CASSPGLAVTYEQYF
DNA: TGTGCCAGTAGTCCTGGACTAGCGGTGACCTACGAGCAGTACTTC
size: NA
D: TRBD2
V: TRBV19
J: TRBJ2-7

CDR3: CASTPNGKTYGYTF
DNA: TGTGCCAGCACCCCGAACGGGAAGACCTATGGCTACACCTTC
size: NA
D: NA
V: TRBV7-8
J: TRBJ1-2

CDR3: CASSSMEGRGRTEAFF
DNA: TGTGCCAGCAGCTCAATGGAGGGGAGAGGGAGGACTGAAGCTTTCTTT
size: NA
D: NA
V: TRBV7-9
J: TRBJ1-1

CDR3: CASSPRPPSHNEQFF
DNA: TGTGCCAGCTCCCCCCGGCCACCCTCCCACAATGAGCAGTTCTTC
size: NA
D: NA
V: TRBV6-5
J: TRBJ2-1

CDR3: CASSQQSVSVHTGELFF
DNA: TGCGCCAGCAGCCAACAATCTGTCTCGGTACACACCGGGGAGCTGTTTTTT
size: NA
D: NA
V: TRBV4-1
J: TRBJ2-2

CDR3: CASMPTGAFGTGELFF
DNA: TGTGCCAGTATGCCAACAGGGGCGTTCGGCACCGGGGAGCTGTTTTTT
size: NA
D: TRBD1
V: TRBV19
J: TRBJ2-2

CDR3: CACAPGVSNTGELFF
DNA: TGTGCCTGTGCGCCGGGGGTATCGAACACCGGGGAGCTGTTTTTT
size: NA
D: NA
V: TRBV30
J: TRBJ2-2

CDR3: CASSWDRGGEAFF
DNA: TGTGCCAGCAGCTGGGACAGGGGAGGTGAAGCTTTCTTT
size: NA
D: TRBD1
V: TRBV7-3
J: TRBJ1-1

CDR3: CASSQVGSEQYF
DNA: TGCGCCAGCAGCCAGGTAGGGTCCGAGCAGTACTTC
size: NA
D: NA
V: TRBV4-3
J: TRBJ2-7

CDR3: CASSQPGELFF
DNA: TGTGCCAGCAGCCAACCCGGGGAGCTGTTTTTT
size: NA
D: NA
V: TRBV14
J: TRBJ2-2

CDR3: CASSQDLLYEQYF
DNA: TGTGCCAGCAGCCAAGATCTACTCTACGAGCAGTACTTC
size: NA
D: NA
V: TRBV14
J: TRBJ2-7

CDR3: CASSLGTDTQYF
DNA: TGTGCCAGCAGCTTAGGTACAGATACGCAGTATTTT
size: NA
D: NA
V: TRBV7-3
J: TRBJ2-3

CDR3: CAWSDGTGNSPLHF
DNA: TGTGCCTGGAGTGACGGGACAGGGAATTCACCCCTCCACTTT
size: NA
D: TRBD1
V: TRBV30
J: TRBJ1-6

CDR3: CASDPVHDYGYTF
DNA: TGTGCCAGCGACCCAGTTCATGACTATGGCTACACCTTC
size: once
D: NA
V: TRBV9
J: TRBJ1-2

CDR3: CASSQGAAALEAFF
DNA: TGCGCCAGCAGCCAAGGTGCCGCGGCCCTGGAAGCTTTCTTT
size: NA
D: NA
V: TRBV4-3
J: TRBJ1-1

CDR3: CASGLVGSNYGYTF
DNA: TGTGCCAGCGGCTTGGTAGGCTCTAACTATGGCTACACCTTC
size: once
D: NA
V: TRBV5-6
J: TRBJ1-2

CDR3: CASVRPGEQFF
DNA: TGTGCCAGCGTGAGGCCGGGTGAGCAGTTCTTC
size: NA
D: NA
V: TRBV28
J: TRBJ2-1

CDR3: CASRNEETQYF
DNA: TGTGCCAGCAGGAACGAAGAGACCCAGTACTTC
size: NA
D: NA
V: TRBV27
J: TRBJ2-5

CDR3: CASKQAGGVYNEQFF
DNA: TGTGCCAGTAAGCAAGCGGGAGGGGTTTACAATGAGCAGTTCTTC
size: NA
D: TRBD2
V: TRBV19
J: TRBJ2-1

CDR3: CASSQEGRGGNTEAFF
DNA: TGCGCCAGCAGCCAAGAGGGGCGAGGGGGGAACACTGAAGCTTTCTTT
size: NA
D: NA
V: TRBV4-1
J: TRBJ1-1

CDR3: CSVEGALGDRGYEQYF
DNA: TGCAGCGTTGAAGGTGCGCTGGGGGACCGAGGTTACGAGCAGTACTTC
size: NA
D: NA
V: TRBV29-1
J: TRBJ2-7

CDR3: CASSVGGRAVDEQFF
DNA: TGTGCCAGCAGCGTAGGGGGGAGGGCCGTCGATGAGCAGTTCTTC
size: once
D: TRBD2
V: TRBV9
J: TRBJ2-1

CDR3: CASSLGTGMYEQYF
DNA: TGTGCCAGCAGCTTAGGGACAGGGATGTACGAGCAGTACTTC
size: NA
D: TRBD1
V: TRBV13
J: TRBJ2-7

CDR3: CASSLVVTSGLTGELFF
DNA: TGTGCCAGCAGCTTAGTTGTGACTAGCGGACTCACCGGGGAGCTGTTTTTT
size: NA
D: TRBD2
V: TRBV7-8
J: TRBJ2-2

CDR3: CASTPGALGYTF
DNA: TGTGCCAGCACCCCAGGGGCGCTTGGCTACACCTTC
size: few
D: NA
V: TRBV28
J: TRBJ1-2

CDR3: CASSQGLAGGPYEQYF
DNA: TGCGCCAGCAGCCAGGGGCTAGCGGGAGGGCCTTACGAGCAGTACTTC
size: NA
D: TRBD2
V: TRBV4-1
J: TRBJ2-7

CDR3: CASSLGSTSNQPQHF
DNA: TGTGCCAGCAGCTTAGGGTCAACTAGCAATCAGCCCCAGCATTTT
size: few
D: NA
V: TRBV7-9
J: TRBJ1-5

CDR3: CASSLGERQGKGYTF
DNA: TGTGCCAGCAGCTTAGGCGAAAGGCAGGGGAAAGGCTACACCTTC
size: NA
D: NA
V: TRBV13
J: TRBJ1-2

CDR3: CASSLEPPGEQFF
DNA: TGTGCCAGCAGCTTAGAACCTCCCGGTGAGCAGTTCTTC
size: once
D: NA
V: TRBV7-6
J: TRBJ2-1

CDR3: CASSQGDSNQPQHF
DNA: TGTGCCAGCAGTCAGGGGGATAGCAATCAGCCCCAGCATTTT
size: NA
D: TRBD1
V: TRBV28
J: TRBJ1-5

CDR3: CASSPPLAEETQYF
DNA: TGTGCCAGCAGCCCACCACTAGCGGAAGAGACCCAGTACTTC
size: NA
D: TRBD2
V: TRBV9
J: TRBJ2-5

CDR3: CASSDSLGGIAAGRNEQFF
DNA: TGTGCCAGCAGTGACTCCCTCGGTGGGATAGCAGCGGGGAGGAATGAGCAGTTCTTC
size: NA
D: TRBD2
V: TRBV6-4
J: TRBJ2-1